The T cell receptor (beta chain) described here comes from a study of T cells in Graves' hyperthyroidism and ophthalmopathy. From germline, CDR1 is MDHEN and CDR2 SYDVKM. Trimming shortened V by 1 base and J by 7 bases, and 4 bases separated the two germline ends. CDR3 size: 11 residues. Amplified TCR beta CDR3 regions derived from RNA transcripts. HTBI primers were the set used in a first-round RT-PCR of the TCR CDR3. TCRdb redid the calling of the multiplex PCR reads with MiXCR, one entry per CDR3 protein. The profile shows 200,000 to 250,000 distinct CDR3 sequences, 15% to 20% of them singletons. This clonotype was recorded many times.

Specimen: blood. The chain is built from TRBV28 and TRBJ1-1; no firm D call. This TCR came from a man aged 35 to 55 with Graves' hyperthyroidism. CDR3 region: CASSLFDEAFF. The CDR3 DNA is TGTGCCAGCAGTTTATTTGATGAAGCTTTCTTT. Using reference TRBV28 and TRBJ1-1 for the parts outside the CDR3, the full variable domain is DVKVTQSSRYLVKRTGEKVFLECVQDMDHENMFWYRQDPGLGLRLIYFSYDVKMKEKGDIPEGYSVSREKKERFSLILESASTNQTSMYLCASSLFDEAFFGQGTRLTVV.